Listed below are T cell receptor beta chains from one sample, sequenced in a study of Ad26.COV2.S vaccination and SARS-CoV-2 variants. Clones were sequenced by immunoSEQ multiplex PCR, and TCRdb holds only the in-frame ones, with some missing. The sample comprises 350,000 to 600,000 clones, roughly nine tenths of which are singletons, and over 1.5% rests with the top ten. This sample comprised peripheral blood, obtained in a trial of Ad26.COV2.S vaccine versus placebo. These receptors were collected from a person aged 18-65 years who received the Ad26.COV2.S COVID-19 vaccine or a placebo. CDR3s include the opening cysteine and the closing phenylalanine or tryptophan. The D gene is left open where the match is weak. Clone size is given for some rows only: seen once, a few or many times, or a class if the clone is expanded.

cdr3_nt,cdr3_aa,v_call,clone_size,d_call,j_call
TGTGCCAGCACCCATGGACTAGCGGGAGAGCAGTTCTTC,CASTHGLAGEQFF,TRBV3-1/TRBV3-2,NA,TRBD2,TRBJ2-1
TGTGCCAGCAGTGGGGGGACGGGGATACCCTACGAGCAGTACTTC,CASSGGTGIPYEQYF,TRBV2,NA,NA,TRBJ2-7
TGCAGCGTTGAGTCCAGGGTGGGATTCACAGATACGCAGTATTTT,CSVESRVGFTDTQYF,TRBV29-1,NA,NA,TRBJ2-3
TGTGCCGCCGGACAGGAAGAGACCCAGTACTTC,CAAGQEETQYF,TRBV24-1,NA,TRBD1,TRBJ2-5
TGTGCCAGCAGCGCCGGGACACCTAATTCACCCCTCCACTTT,CASSAGTPNSPLHF,TRBV7-2,NA,NA,TRBJ1-6
TGTGCCATCAATGCCAGGGGAGAAGATACGCAGTATTTT,CAINARGEDTQYF,TRBV12-3/TRBV12-4,NA,NA,TRBJ2-3
TGTGCCAGCAGTTTAGGGTTGGGGGTCTATGGCTACACCTTC,CASSLGLGVYGYTF,TRBV27,NA,NA,TRBJ1-2
TGTGCCTGGAGTGAAGGTACCTACAACTATGGCTACACCTTC,CAWSEGTYNYGYTF,TRBV30,NA,NA,TRBJ1-2
TGTGCCAGCAGTACGGTGAACATGAACACTGAAGCTTTCTTT,CASSTVNMNTEAFF,TRBV25-1,NA,NA,TRBJ1-1
TGCACCAGCAGCCAAGTAACTAGCGGGAGCCTATCTTACAATGAGCAGTTCTTC,CTSSQVTSGSLSYNEQFF,TRBV1,NA,NA,TRBJ2-1
TGTGCCACCAGCAGAACCCCAAGCGGGGCAAACACAGATACGCAGTATTTT,CATSRTPSGANTDTQYF,TRBV15,NA,TRBD2,TRBJ2-3
TGTGCCAGTAGTATAGTCGAGGGGAAGACTGAAGCTTTCTTT,CASSIVEGKTEAFF,TRBV19,NA,NA,TRBJ1-1
TGTGCCAGCAGCGTAGGGTCGAAGGGGGGGGCCGAGCAGTACTTC,CASSVGSKGGAEQYF,TRBV9,NA,NA,TRBJ2-7
TGTGCCAGCAGCCAGGTAGCGGGTCAGCCCCAGCATTTT,CASSQVAGQPQHF,TRBV27,NA,NA,TRBJ1-5
TGTGCCAGCAGCCTGGGACAGGGTTTTCCTGAAGCTTTCTTT,CASSLGQGFPEAFF,TRBV7-9,NA,TRBD1,TRBJ1-1
TGTGCCAGCAGCGCCCGCGGGCAAGAGACCCAGTACTTC,CASSARGQETQYF,TRBV7-9,NA,NA,TRBJ2-5
TGTGCCAGCAGCCTTTTGGGAAGCTCCGAGCAGTACTTC,CASSLLGSSEQYF,TRBV28,NA,NA,TRBJ2-7
TGTGCCAGCAGTCGAGAGACAGGAGGGTATGGCTACACCTTC,CASSRETGGYGYTF,TRBV6-2/TRBV6-3,once,NA,TRBJ1-2
TGTGCCTGGACCTCAACAACAGGGGCAGAGACCCAGTACTTC,CAWTSTTGAETQYF,TRBV30,NA,TRBD1,TRBJ2-5
TGTGCCAGCAGCCCACCGGCTAGCGGGGGGAGAGGGGATACGCAGTATTTT,CASSPPASGGRGDTQYF,TRBV5-4,NA,TRBD2,TRBJ2-3
TGTGCCAGCAGCCTCGGGACTAGCGGGATACTAGACTTC,CASSLGTSGILDF,TRBV7-9,NA,TRBD2,TRBJ2-7
TGCGCCAGCAGCCAAGGGACTAGCGGGAGTAGAGGCACAGATACGCAGTATTTT,CASSQGTSGSRGTDTQYF,TRBV10-1,NA,TRBD2,TRBJ2-3
TGTGCCAGCAGCTTCCAGCTGGGGGAGACCCAGTACTTC,CASSFQLGETQYF,TRBV7-3,NA,NA,TRBJ2-5
TGTGCCAGCAGCCAAGTACAGTACTCTGGAAACACCATATATTTT,CASSQVQYSGNTIYF,TRBV4-2,NA,NA,TRBJ1-3
TGTGCCAGCAGCTTTCGCGGACAGTGGAACTATGGCTACACCTTC,CASSFRGQWNYGYTF,TRBV5-6,NA,NA,TRBJ1-2
TGTGCCAGCAGCGTAGCGACAGACACAGATACGCAGTATTTT,CASSVATDTDTQYF,TRBV9,NA,NA,TRBJ2-3
TGTGCCAGCGGGACCCCCGCTAGCGGGAGAGAGTACTTC,CASGTPASGREYF,TRBV27,NA,TRBD2,TRBJ2-7
TGTGCCAGCAGCTTACCCCCGACCTACGAGCAGTACTTC,CASSLPPTYEQYF,TRBV11-1,NA,NA,TRBJ2-7
TGTGCCAGCAGCGTCGGAAGCTCTGGAAACACCATATATTTT,CASSVGSSGNTIYF,TRBV9,NA,NA,TRBJ1-3
TGTGCCAGTAAGGGTTCGGAGGCTAGCGGGAGTCACGAGCAGTACTTC,CASKGSEASGSHEQYF,TRBV19,NA,TRBD2,TRBJ2-7
TGTGCCAGCAGCTTGAGTCCCCGGGACACGAGGGGCTACACCTTC,CASSLSPRDTRGYTF,TRBV7-3,NA,NA,TRBJ1-2
TGTGCCAGCAGCGTAGGGGGCAGGGGCTATGGCTACACCTTC,CASSVGGRGYGYTF,TRBV9,NA,NA,TRBJ1-2
TGTGCCAGCAGCCAAGATCCCGCTCAGCCCCAGCATTTT,CASSQDPAQPQHF,TRBV3-1/TRBV3-2,NA,NA,TRBJ1-5
TGTGCCAGCAGCCACGGGGCCGCGAGCTCTGGAAACACCATATATTTT,CASSHGAASSGNTIYF,TRBV16,NA,NA,TRBJ1-3
TGTGCCAGCAGCACCCCGGACACTGAGCAGTTCTTC,CASSTPDTEQFF,TRBV5-4,NA,NA,TRBJ2-1
TGCAGCGTTGTGGCACAGAGTTCCTACGAGCAGTACTTC,CSVVAQSSYEQYF,TRBV29-1,NA,NA,TRBJ2-7
TGTGCCAGCAGCACGCGGGACAGGGGATTCTATGGCTACACCTTC,CASSTRDRGFYGYTF,TRBV7-2,NA,TRBD1,TRBJ1-2
TGTGCCAGCAGCGAAGCCGGGTACGAGCAGTACTTC,CASSEAGYEQYF,TRBV28,NA,NA,TRBJ2-7
TGTGCCAGCAGCTTAGTAGGACAGAACCAAGAGACCCAGTACTTC,CASSLVGQNQETQYF,TRBV7-6,NA,NA,TRBJ2-5
TGTGCCAGCAGTGACTTAGAGACAACCCAAGAGACCCAGTACTTC,CASSDLETTQETQYF,TRBV6-4,few,NA,TRBJ2-5
TGCAGCGTGCGTGACAGGGATCAGCCCCAGCATTTT,CSVRDRDQPQHF,TRBV29-1,NA,TRBD1,TRBJ1-5
TGTGCCAGCAGCTTTCGGGACAACCAAGAGACCCAGTACTTC,CASSFRDNQETQYF,TRBV5-4,once,NA,TRBJ2-5
TGTGCCAGCAGTTACGGCCGCAGGGACTACGAGCAGTACTTC,CASSYGRRDYEQYF,TRBV6-6,once,NA,TRBJ2-7
TGTGCCACCAGCAGACAGGGAAGCGAGCAGTACTTC,CATSRQGSEQYF,TRBV15,NA,NA,TRBJ2-7
TGTGCCAGCAAGCGGGGTAATGAAAAACTGTTTTTT,CASKRGNEKLFF,TRBV25-1,NA,NA,TRBJ1-4
TGCAGCGCAGGAGGGGGGAAATACGAGCAGTACTTC,CSAGGGKYEQYF,TRBV29-1,NA,NA,TRBJ2-7
TGCGCCAGCAGTTCACAGGGGAGCTCCTACGAGCAGTACTTC,CASSSQGSSYEQYF,TRBV5-1,NA,TRBD1,TRBJ2-7
TGTGCCAGCAGCAAGGTCCCCAGGCAAAGAGCGACTAATGAAAAACTGTTTTTT,CASSKVPRQRATNEKLFF,TRBV16,once,NA,TRBJ1-4
TGTGCCAGCAGCCCGTCTCAGGGACTGAAAGGGGCTAATGAAAAACTGTTTTTT,CASSPSQGLKGANEKLFF,TRBV5-4,NA,NA,TRBJ1-4
TGTGCCAGCAGTTACCATCAGGGCTATGAAGCTTTCTTT,CASSYHQGYEAFF,TRBV6-5,NA,NA,TRBJ1-1